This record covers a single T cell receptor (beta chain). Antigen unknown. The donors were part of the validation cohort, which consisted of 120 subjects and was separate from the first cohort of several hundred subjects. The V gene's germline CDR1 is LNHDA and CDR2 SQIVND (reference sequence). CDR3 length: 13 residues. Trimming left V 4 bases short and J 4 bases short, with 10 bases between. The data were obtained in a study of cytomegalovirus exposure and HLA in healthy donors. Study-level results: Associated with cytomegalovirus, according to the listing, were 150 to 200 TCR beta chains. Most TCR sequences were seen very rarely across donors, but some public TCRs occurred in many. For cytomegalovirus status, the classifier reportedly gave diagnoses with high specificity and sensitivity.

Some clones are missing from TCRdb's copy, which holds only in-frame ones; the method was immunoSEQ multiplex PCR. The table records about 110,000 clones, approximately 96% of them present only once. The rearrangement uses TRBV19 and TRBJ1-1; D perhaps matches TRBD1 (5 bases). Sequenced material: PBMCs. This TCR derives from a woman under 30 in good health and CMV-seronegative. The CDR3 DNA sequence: TGTGCCAGTAGTAAGCAGGGTTTCACTGAAGCTTTCTTT. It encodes CASSKQGFTEAFF. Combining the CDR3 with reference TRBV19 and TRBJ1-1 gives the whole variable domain DGGITQSPKYLFRKEGQNVTLSCEQNLNHDAMYWYRQDPGQGLRLIYYSQIVNDFQKGDIAEGYSVSREKKESFPLTVTSAQKNPTAFYLCASSKQGFTEAFFGQGTRLTVV.